These T cell receptor beta chains were read from a single sample in a study of T-cell reconstitution after alpha-beta-depleted transplantation in children. TCRdb ran MiXCR on the PCR reads and lists one entry per CDR3 protein. The sample carries a few hundred thousand distinct CDR3 sequences, around 10% recorded once. The source was PBMCs from the stem cell graft donor, collected from the stem cell graft. These TCRs come from a human donor who donated a stem cell graft to a child with acute lymphoblastic leukemia. The CDR3 runs from the conserved cysteine through the conserved F or W. A D gene is named only where the DNA matches it firmly. Not every row has a clone size; where given, it reads once, few, many or a size class.

v_gene	abundance	d_gene	len	j_gene	CDR3nt	CDR3aa
TRBV29-1	few	.	11	TRBJ2-3	TGCAGCGTTGAACTAGCAGATACGCAGTATTTT	CSVELADTQYF
TRBV28	.	.	12	TRBJ1-5	TGTGCCAGCAGGACCTTAAATCAGCCCCAGCATTTT	CASRTLNQPQHF
TRBV20-1	.	.	15	TRBJ2-5	TGCAGTGCTAGAATGGCAGCGGTGGGGCAGGAGACCCAGTACTTC	CSARMAAVGQETQYF
TRBV5-1	.	.	17	TRBJ1-2	TGCGCCAGCAGCTTGGCCCCTTCCTCGGTGGGGGACTATGGCTACACCTTC	CASSLAPSSVGDYGYTF
TRBV20-1	many	TRBD1	13	TRBJ1-1	TGCAGTGCTAGAGACCCGGGACAGACTGAAGCTTTCTTT	CSARDPGQTEAFF
TRBV13	.	.	13	TRBJ2-7	TGTGCCAGCAACACGGGGGAGCCAGGCAAGCAGTACTTC	CASNTGEPGKQYF
TRBV28	many	.	15	TRBJ1-5	TGTGCCAGCAGTTTAAGAGGGAACAGCAATCAGCCCCAGCATTTT	CASSLRGNSNQPQHF
TRBV6-5	many	.	12	TRBJ1-2	TGTGCCAGCAGTCAGGACATCTATGGCTACACCTTC	CASSQDIYGYTF
TRBV2	few	.	12	TRBJ2-5	TGTGCCAGCACGCGGGCGGGAGAGACCCAGTACTTC	CASTRAGETQYF
TRBV27	few	.	13	TRBJ2-7	TGTGCCAGCGCGGTCGGGCAGAACTACGAGCAGTACTTC	CASAVGQNYEQYF
TRBV7-9	many	.	16	TRBJ1-3	TGTGCCAGCAGCTTAACGGGGGCAACGTCTGGAAACACCATATATTTT	CASSLTGATSGNTIYF
TRBV9	.	.	15	TRBJ1-4	TGTGCCAGCAGCATCGACGAAGGGACTAATGAAAAACTGTTTTTT	CASSIDEGTNEKLFF
TRBV29-1	many	TRBD1	15	TRBJ1-2	TGCAGCGTTGAAGAGGTTGACAGGGGGAACTATGGCTACACCTTC	CSVEEVDRGNYGYTF
TRBV20-1	many	.	12	TRBJ1-6	TGCAGTGCTAGACCCACTAATTCACCCCTCCACTTT	CSARPTNSPLHF
TRBV7-2	many	TRBD2	16	TRBJ2-7	TGTGCCAGCAGCTTAGCGGCTAGCGGGGCTCCCTACGAGCAGTACTTC	CASSLAASGAPYEQYF
TRBV11-2	.	.	19	TRBJ2-7	TGTGCCAGCAGCTCCCGAGGGCTACAAGGCTCCCTCAGCTCCTACGAGCAGTACTTC	CASSSRGLQGSLSSYEQYF
TRBV9	few	.	16	TRBJ1-1	TGTGCCAGCAGCGAGGGCCGAAATAGGCGATCGAATGAAGCTTTCTTT	CASSEGRNRRSNEAFF
TRBV9	few	TRBD1	17	TRBJ1-5	TGTGCCAGCAGCGTCGGGACAGGGGGAAATAGCAATCAGCCCCAGCATTTT	CASSVGTGGNSNQPQHF
TRBV12-3/TRBV12-4	.	TRBD1	14	TRBJ1-1	TGTGCCAGCAGTGGGACAGGTTTAAACTTTGAAGCTTTCTTT	CASSGTGLNFEAFF
TRBV11-2	.	.	13	TRBJ2-2	TGTGCCAGCAGCTTGTCGGACCGCGGGGAGCTGTTTTTT	CASSLSDRGELFF
TRBV12-3/TRBV12-4	.	.	15	TRBJ2-7	TGTGCCAGCAGTGTCCGGGATTTAAGCTCCTACGAGCAGTACTTC	CASSVRDLSSYEQYF
TRBV20-1	many	TRBD1	16	TRBJ1-3	TGCAGTGCTAGAGATCTGGGACAGGGACCTGGAAACACCATATATTTT	CSARDLGQGPGNTIYF
TRBV7-8	.	TRBD1	15	TRBJ1-1	TGTGCCAGCAGCTCCCAGGGGGCTGGAAACACTGAAGCTTTCTTT	CASSSQGAGNTEAFF
TRBV3-1	few	.	14	TRBJ2-7	TGTGCCAGCAGCCAGGGGGCCTGGCCCGGCGAGCAGTACTTC	CASSQGAWPGEQYF
TRBV29-1	few	.	16	TRBJ1-3	TGCAGCGTTGCCTTCAGAGGTGGGGACTCTGGAAACACCATATATTTT	CSVAFRGGDSGNTIYF
TRBV7-8	few	TRBD1	14	TRBJ2-7	TGTGCCAGCAGCCCGCGAAGGGACAGCTACGAGCAGTACTTC	CASSPRRDSYEQYF
TRBV20-1	few	.	15	TRBJ1-1	TGCAGTGCTAGAAGGGACGGTAGCGGGACCACTGAAGCTTTCTTT	CSARRDGSGTTEAFF
TRBV3-1	few	.	14	TRBJ1-3	TGTGCCAGCAGCCAAGGGGAAAGCAGAAACACCATATATTTT	CASSQGESRNTIYF
TRBV6-5	many	.	14	TRBJ2-2	TGTGCCAGCAGTTACTCGGTTTTTACCGGGGAGCTGTTTTTT	CASSYSVFTGELFF
TRBV29-1	many	.	17	TRBJ1-1	TGCAGCGTCACCGGGACCCTCCCCCAAGGAATGAACACTGAAGCTTTCTTT	CSVTGTLPQGMNTEAFF
TRBV5-1	.	.	13	TRBJ1-2	TGCGCCAGCATTGGAACATCTTTTGAAGGCTACACCTTC	CASIGTSFEGYTF
TRBV6-5	few	.	13	TRBJ1-2	TGTGCCAGCAGTTCGGACAGATCTTATGGCTACACCTTC	CASSSDRSYGYTF
TRBV18	few	TRBD1	18	TRBJ1-2	TGTGCCAGCTCACCACTAGACAGGGGCCGCTCCTATAACTATGGCTACACCTTC	CASSPLDRGRSYNYGYTF
TRBV7-8	few	TRBD2	15	TRBJ2-3	TGTGCCAGCAGCCTGTTGGCGGGGGGTGCAGATACGCAGTATTTT	CASSLLAGGADTQYF
TRBV24-1	.	.	14	TRBJ2-1	TGTGCCACCAGTGGAGGGGGCTCCTACAATGAGCAGTTCTTC	CATSGGGSYNEQFF
TRBV11-2	.	TRBD2	19	TRBJ2-1	TGTGCCAGCAGCCTGCGTGTCGGGGGGACCATAAGCTCCTACAATGAGCAGTTCTTC	CASSLRVGGTISSYNEQFF
TRBV18	few	.	17	TRBJ2-3	TGTGCCAGCTCACCCCCCAAGCGGCGGGGAAACACAGATACGCAGTATTTT	CASSPPKRRGNTDTQYF
TRBV6-1	few	TRBD1	17	TRBJ1-2	TGTGCCAGCAGTCCCGGGACAGGGGCCGCCCGGGGATATGGCTACACCTTC	CASSPGTGAARGYGYTF
TRBV3-1	.	.	20	TRBJ2-6	TGTGCCAGCAGCCAAGTTGGGGGTGGGGGACCGCTCTCTGGGGCCAACGTCCTGACTTTC	CASSQVGGGGPLSGANVLTF
TRBV6-1	.	.	19	TRBJ1-5	TGTGCCAGCAGTGAATCACGCGGGATTGGGGATTATAGCAATCAGCCCCAGCATTTT	CASSESRGIGDYSNQPQHF
TRBV5-1	few	.	11	TRBJ1-2	TGCGCCAGCAGCCCGGGTGGAAGCTACACCTTC	CASSPGGSYTF
TRBV15	few	.	14	TRBJ1-1	TGTGCCACCAGCAGAGATTATGGGAACACTGAAGCTTTCTTT	CATSRDYGNTEAFF
TRBV10-3	many	.	15	TRBJ2-7	TGTGCCATCAGTCGTACGGGGGGCAGCTCCTACGAGCAGTACTTC	CAISRTGGSSYEQYF
TRBV2	few	.	14	TRBJ1-5	TGTGCCAGGCTACGGACTGGTAGCAATCAGCCCCAGCATTTT	CARLRTGSNQPQHF
TRBV20-1	many	.	12	TRBJ2-1	TGCAGTGCTAGAGCCCGACGGGCCGAGCAGTTCTTC	CSARARRAEQFF
TRBV29-1	few	TRBD1	14	TRBJ2-5	TGCAGCGTCGCCACCGGGACAGGGTTAGAGACCCAGTACTTC	CSVATGTGLETQYF
TRBV3-1	many	.	13	TRBJ1-4	TGTGCCAGCAGCGGTGCAACTAATGAAAAACTGTTTTTT	CASSGATNEKLFF
TRBV15	.	.	14	TRBJ2-5	TGTGCCACCAGCAGAGACAGGGTCGGGGAGACCCAGTACTTC	CATSRDRVGETQYF
TRBV20-1	few	TRBD1	13	TRBJ1-1	TGCAGTGTACACAGGGGGACGAACACTGAAGCTTTCTTT	CSVHRGTNTEAFF
TRBV20-1	few	TRBD1	15	TRBJ1-1	TGCAGTGCTGATGGTACAGGGGGCGCCGGAGCTGAAGCTTTCTTT	CSADGTGGAGAEAFF
TRBV30	.	.	13	TRBJ1-1	TGTGCCTGGGGTACAGGAATGGACACTGAAGCTTTCTTT	CAWGTGMDTEAFF
TRBV7-2	many	TRBD2	14	TRBJ2-1	TGTGCCAGCAGCAATAGCGGGGGGGCGTTTGAGCAGTTCTTC	CASSNSGGAFEQFF
TRBV15	.	.	16	TRBJ2-5	TGTGCCACCAGCAGAGAACGGCAGCGGAAAGAAGAGACCCAGTACTTC	CATSRERQRKEETQYF
TRBV6-5	many	TRBD1	15	TRBJ2-5	TGTGCCAGCAGTTACTCGACAGGGGTAGAAGAGACCCAGTACTTC	CASSYSTGVEETQYF
TRBV7-2	.	TRBD2	15	TRBJ2-7	TGTGCCAGCAGCGTACTGGGGGGGAGCTCCTACGAGCAGTACTTC	CASSVLGGSSYEQYF
TRBV5-1	many	.	13	TRBJ2-1	TGCGCCAGCAGAGTACCCTCCTACAATGAGCAGTTCTTC	CASRVPSYNEQFF
TRBV10-3	many	.	14	TRBJ1-6	TGTGCCATCAGTGTAGAGGTCCCTAATTCACCCCTCCACTTT	CAISVEVPNSPLHF